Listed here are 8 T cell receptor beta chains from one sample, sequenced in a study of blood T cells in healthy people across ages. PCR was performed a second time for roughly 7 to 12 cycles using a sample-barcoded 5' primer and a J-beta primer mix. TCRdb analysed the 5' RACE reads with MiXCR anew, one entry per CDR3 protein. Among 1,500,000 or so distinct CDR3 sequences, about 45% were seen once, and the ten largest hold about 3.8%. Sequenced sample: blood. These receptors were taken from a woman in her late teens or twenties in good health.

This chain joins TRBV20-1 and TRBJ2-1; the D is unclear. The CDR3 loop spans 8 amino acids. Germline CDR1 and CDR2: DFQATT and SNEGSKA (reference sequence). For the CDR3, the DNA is TGCACCGTGGGAGAGCAGTTCTTC. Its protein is CTVGEQFF.

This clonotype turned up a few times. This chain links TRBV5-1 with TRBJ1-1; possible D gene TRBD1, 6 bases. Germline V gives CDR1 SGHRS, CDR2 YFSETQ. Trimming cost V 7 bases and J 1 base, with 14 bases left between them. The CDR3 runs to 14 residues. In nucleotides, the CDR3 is TGCGCCAGCCAAGCAGGCAGGGGGAACACTGAAGCTTTCTTT. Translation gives CASQAGRGNTEAFF.

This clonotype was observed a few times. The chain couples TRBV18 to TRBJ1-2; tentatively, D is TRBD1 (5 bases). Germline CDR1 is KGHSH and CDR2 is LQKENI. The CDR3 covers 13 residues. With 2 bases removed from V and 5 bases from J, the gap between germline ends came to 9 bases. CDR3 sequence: CASSPAGRYGYTF. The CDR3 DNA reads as TGTGCCAGCTCACCAGCAGGGAGGTATGGCTACACCTTC. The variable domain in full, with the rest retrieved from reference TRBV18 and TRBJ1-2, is NAGVMQNPRHLVRRRGQEARLRCSPMKGHSHVYWYRQLPEEGLKFMVYLQKENIIDESGMPKERFSAEFPKEGPSILRIQQVVRGDSAAYFCASSPAGRYGYTFGSGTRLTVV.

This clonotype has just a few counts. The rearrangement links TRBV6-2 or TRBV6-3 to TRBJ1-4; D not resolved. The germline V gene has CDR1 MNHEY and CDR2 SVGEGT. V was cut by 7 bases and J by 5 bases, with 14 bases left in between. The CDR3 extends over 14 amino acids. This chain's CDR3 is CASNPGSDNEKLFF. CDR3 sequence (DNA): TGTGCCAGCAACCCCGGGAGTGACAATGAAAAACTGTTTTTT.

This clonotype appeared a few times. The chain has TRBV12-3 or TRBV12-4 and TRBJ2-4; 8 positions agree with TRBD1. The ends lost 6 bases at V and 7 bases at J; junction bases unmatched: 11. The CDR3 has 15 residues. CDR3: CASSLRGPSRNIQYF. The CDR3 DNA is TGTGCCAGCAGCCTCAGGGGGCCTAGCAGGAACATTCAGTACTTC.

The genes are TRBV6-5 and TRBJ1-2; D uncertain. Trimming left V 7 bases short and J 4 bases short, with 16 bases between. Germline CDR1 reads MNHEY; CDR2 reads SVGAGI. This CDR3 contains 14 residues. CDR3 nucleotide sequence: TGTGCCAGCATTTCGGCAGCGGTCCCCTATGGCTACACCTTC. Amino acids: CASISAAVPYGYTF.

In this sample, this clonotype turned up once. The CDR3 DNA is TGTGCCTGGAGCCGACAGGTTTCTTTTGAAAAACTGTTTTTT. It yields the protein CAWSRQVSFEKLFF. The chain links TRBV30 to TRBJ1-4, with D possibly being TRBD1 (6 bases). This CDR3 spans 14 amino acids. V gave up 3 bases and J gave up 7 bases, with 15 bases separating them. The V gene's germline CDR1 is GTSNPN and CDR2 SVGIG (reference sequence).

CDR3 nucleotides: TGTGCCAGCAGCCATGTCCAGACTAGCGGAAATGAGCAGTTCTTC. This translates into CASSHVQTSGNEQFF. The chain is built from TRBV3-1 and TRBJ2-1; 9 nucleotides line up with TRBD2. V lost 3 bases and J lost 7; bases outside the gene matches: 7. The CDR3 contains 15 residues. The germline gives CDR1 LGHDT, CDR2 YNNKEL (reference sequence).